A single sample is the source of the 21 T cell receptor beta chains below, sequenced in a study of T cell responses to AZD1222 COVID-19 vaccine. Here immunoSEQ multiplex PCR was the method, and the copy in TCRdb shows in-frame clones only, minus some. The table lists approximately 160,000 clones, approximately 90% of them singletons, with 2.6% in the top ten. Specimen: peripheral blood, collected on day 0 of AZD1222 vaccination. Source of these receptors: an adult in good health.

This rearrangement joins TRBV4-1 to TRBJ1-4, with a possible D match to TRBD1 (5 bases). In germline, CDR1 is MGHRA, CDR2 YSYEKL. There are 16 residues in the CDR3. V dropped 1 base and J dropped 5 bases, with 14 bases sitting between them. This CDR3 is CASSQAGHTENEKLFF. Written as DNA, the CDR3 is TGCGCCAGCAGCCAAGCCGGACACACGGAAAATGAAAAACTGTTTTTT.

V and J are TRBV7-7 and TRBJ2-5, with 9 bases fitting TRBD1. This CDR3 contains 15 residues. Looked up from germline, CDR1 is SSHAT and CDR2 is FNYEAQ (reference sequence). Germline trimming cut 4 bases from V and 4 bases from J; bases unmatched to any gene: 7. CDR3 loop: CASSSDRGIRETQYF. CDR3 sequence (DNA): TGTGCCAGCAGCTCGGACAGGGGTATTAGAGAGACCCAGTACTTC.

In this sample, this clone turned up a few times. The gene calls are TRBV27 and TRBJ1-3; 8 positions agree with TRBD1. Per germline, CDR1 MNHEY and CDR2 SMNVEV (reference sequence). V trimming: 3 bases; J trimming: 8 bases; junction bases outside the gene matches: 12. CDR3 length equals 16 residues. CDR3 nucleotides: TGTGCCAGCAGTTTGGCCGGACAGGGCCGGCTAGACACCATATATTTT. Amino acid sequence: CASSLAGQGRLDTIYF.

The chain combines TRBV27 with TRBJ2-3, with D maybe TRBD1 (6 bases). This CDR3 contains 18 residues. Trimming took 4 bases from V and 0 from J, leaving 20 bases between them. Germline V CDR1 and CDR2: MNHEY, SMNVEV (reference sequence). As DNA, the CDR3 is TGTGCCAGCAGTTCCCTGGTCGGCAGGGGATTTAGCACAGATACGCAGTATTTT. Its translation: CASSSLVGRGFSTDTQYF.

The rearrangement uses TRBV7-2 and TRBJ1-4, with TRBD1 matching over 9 bases. Trimming at V came to 3 bases and at J to 4 bases, leaving 3 bases not matched to a gene. The V gene's germline CDR1 is SGHTA and CDR2 FQGNSA. The CDR3 is 15 amino acids. The DNA for the CDR3 is TGTGCCAGCAGCTTTTTGGGACAGGGTAATGAAAAACTGTTTTTT. Its translation is CASSFLGQGNEKLFF. Drawing the rest from reference TRBV7-2 and TRBJ1-4, the complete variable domain is GAGVSQSPSNKVTEKGKDVELRCDPISGHTALYWYRQSLGQGLEFLIYFQGNSAPDKSGLPSDRFSAERTGGSVSTLTIQRTQQEDSAVYLCASSFLGQGNEKLFFGSGTQLSVL.

The CDR3 protein is CASTVGGFWTYEQYF. CDR3 nucleotides: TGTGCCAGCACCGTGGGGGGATTCTGGACCTACGAGCAGTACTTC. V and J are TRBV6-5 and TRBJ2-7, with D perhaps TRBD2 (6 bases). In germline, CDR1 is MNHEY, CDR2 SVGAGI. The CDR3 sequence is 15 residues long. Trimming took off 7 bases at V and 2 bases at J, with 18 bases between the two ends.

The chain links TRBV7-2 to TRBJ1-1, with 7 bases identical to TRBD1. J was trimmed by 1 base and V by 4 bases; bases with no gene match: 3. Germline loops: CDR1 SGHTA, CDR2 FQGNSA. The CDR3 consists of 14 residues. The CDR3 nucleotides read TGTGCCAGCAGCTCACAGGGGCGGAACACTGAAGCTTTCTTT. This translates into CASSSQGRNTEAFF.

The chain is built from TRBV7-7 and TRBJ2-7; D may be TRBD2 (5 bases). The CDR3 contains 13 residues. V was pared by 6 bases and J by 7 bases, with 16 bases between. The V gene's germline CDR1 is SSHAT and CDR2 FNYEAQ (reference sequence). CDR3 DNA sequence: TGTGCCAGCAGTCGAGATGGAGGTCGGGAGCAGTACTTC. It translates to CASSRDGGREQYF.

The rearrangement joins TRBV11-2 to TRBJ2-5; D is perhaps TRBD1 or TRBD2 (6 bases each). Trimming removed 3 bases from V and 4 bases from J, with 18 bases in between. Germline CDR1 is SGHAT and CDR2 is FQNNGV. The CDR3 totals 16 residues. CDR3 DNA sequence: TGTGCCAGCAGCTTCAAGTTCGGAGGGGGAAGAGAGACCCAGTACTTC. Translating it yields CASSFKFGGGRETQYF.

V usage is TRBV5-1 and J usage is TRBJ2-7; 11 bases are shared with TRBD2. The CDR3 runs to 15 residues. In germline, CDR1 is SGHRS, CDR2 YFSETQ. V lost 4 bases, J lost 5 bases, and 8 bases stayed unmatched. Here the CDR3 DNA reads TGCGCCAGCAGCAAACTAGCGGGAGCTTCCCACGAGCAGTACTTC. This translates into CASSKLAGASHEQYF.

The gene calls are TRBV19 and TRBJ2-3; 7 bases agree with TRBD2. The ends lost 0 bases at V and 0 bases at J; junction bases unmatched: 6. This CDR3 is 17 amino acids long. In germline, CDR1 is LNHDA, CDR2 SQIVND (reference sequence). The CDR3 protein is CASSIDVLAASTDTQYF. DNA of the CDR3: TGTGCCAGTAGTATAGATGTGCTAGCGGCGAGCACAGATACGCAGTATTTT.

The chain joins TRBV27 to TRBJ2-2, with D uncertain. Trimming took off 3 bases at V and 6 bases at J, with 8 bases between the two ends. The CDR3 loop spans 13 amino acids. The germline V gene has CDR1 MNHEY and CDR2 SMNVEV (reference sequence). The CDR3 DNA follows: TGTGCCAGCAGTTTGGAAGCATCCGGGGAGCTGTTTTTT. Its protein is CASSLEASGELFF.

V usage is TRBV7-9 and J usage is TRBJ1-1; TRBD1 is a possible D gene (5 bases). Per germline, CDR1 SEHNR and CDR2 FQNEAQ (reference sequence). Trimming stripped 5 bases from V and 6 bases from J, with 13 bases between. This CDR3 region has 13 residues. For the CDR3, the DNA is TGTGCCAGCAGCACCGGGACGGGTTCTGAAGCTTTCTTT. Amino acid sequence: CASSTGTGSEAFF.

The rearrangement uses TRBV7-9 and TRBJ1-2; TRBD1 matches 7 bases. The CDR3 runs 14 residues. Unmatched junction bases numbered 3, after V lost 5 bases and J lost 0 bases. Germline assignment: CDR1 SEHNR and CDR2 FQNEAQ (reference sequence). CDR3 sequence (DNA): TGTGCCAGCAGCCCGGGACAGACTAACTATGGCTACACCTTC. Amino acid sequence: CASSPGQTNYGYTF.

DNA for the CDR3: TGTGCCAGCTCACTAACTAGCGGGAGGGCCGTCAATGAGCAGTTCTTC. Amino acid sequence: CASSLTSGRAVNEQFF. V and J are TRBV18 and TRBJ2-1; TRBD2 aligns across 13 bases. Germline V lookup: CDR1 KGHSH, CDR2 LQKENI. The CDR3 has 16 residues. Trimming at V came to 4 bases and at J to 6 bases, leaving 6 bases not matched to a gene. Combining the CDR3 with reference TRBV18 and TRBJ2-1 gives the whole variable domain NAGVMQNPRHLVRRRGQEARLRCSPMKGHSHVYWYRQLPEEGLKFMVYLQKENIIDESGMPKERFSAEFPKEGPSILRIQQVVRGDSAAYFCASSLTSGRAVNEQFFGPGTRLTVL.

This clone was counted between two and nine times. The CDR3 sequence: CASSYTTGSRATNEKLFF. The CDR3 nucleotides read TGTGCCAGCAGTTACACGACAGGGTCCAGAGCAACTAATGAAAAACTGTTTTTT. The genes are TRBV5-6 and TRBJ1-4, with 7 positions matching TRBD1. With V trimmed by 5 bases and J by 0 bases, 13 bases remained unmatched. Germline values: CDR1 SGHDT, CDR2 YYEEEE. This CDR3 is built from 18 residues.

This clone occurred a few times. This chain joins TRBV27 and TRBJ1-2, with a tentative D call TRBD1 (6 bases). The germline gives CDR1 MNHEY, CDR2 SMNVEV (reference sequence). The V and J ends lost 5 bases and 4 bases respectively, with 20 bases between them. This CDR3 has 16 amino acids. CDR3 DNA sequence: TGTGCCAGCAGTCCTGACCTTTTACTCAGGGGCTATGGCTACACCTTC. Protein: CASSPDLLLRGYGYTF.

V gene TRBV2 combines with J gene TRBJ2-1, with 7 bases aligning to TRBD2. Germline V gives CDR1 SNHLY, CDR2 FYNNEI. The CDR3 runs to 13 residues. Losses at the gene ends were 7 bases for V and 8 bases for J; bases not matched to a gene: 8. The CDR3 loop is CASTREARDEQFF. The CDR3 DNA follows: TGTGCCAGCACACGGGAGGCGAGGGATGAGCAGTTCTTC.

This sequence joins TRBV6-1 and TRBJ1-2; 7 positions match TRBD1. This CDR3 region has 14 residues. CDR1 is MNHNS and CDR2 is SASEGT in the germline V gene. The ends lost 3 bases at V and 3 bases at J; junction bases unmatched: 4. CDR3 DNA: TGTGCCAGCAGTGAGAGACAGGGATACTATGGCTACACCTTC. It is translated as CASSERQGYYGYTF.

This rearrangement joins TRBV5-6 to TRBJ1-1, with 12 bases fitting TRBD1. Germline V gene sequence: CDR1 SGHDT, CDR2 YYEEEE. The ends lost 4 bases at V and 5 bases at J; junction bases unmatched: 9. The CDR3 runs 16 residues. The CDR3 loop reads CASSLGQGAIGTEAFF. The CDR3 nucleotides are TGTGCCAGCAGCCTGGGACAGGGGGCTATTGGGACTGAAGCTTTCTTT. The whole variable domain, remainder taken from reference TRBV5-6 and TRBJ1-1, is DAGVTQSPTHLIKTRGQQVTLRCSPKSGHDTVSWYQQALGQGPQFIFQYYEEEERQRGNFPDRFSGHQFPNYSSELNVNALLLGDSALYLCASSLGQGAIGTEAFFGQGTRLTVV.

V and J are TRBV27 and TRBJ2-5; the D gene could be TRBD1 or TRBD2 (5 bases each). Germline-derived CDR1 and CDR2 are MNHEY and SMNVEV (reference sequence). The CDR3 contains 15 residues. V was pared by 6 bases and J by 2 bases, with 16 bases between. The CDR3 is CASSPPRGTQETQYF. The CDR3 bases are TGTGCCAGCAGCCCCCCCCGGGGCACACAAGAGACCCAGTACTTC.